Each of the 14 T cell receptor beta chains below was sequenced from the same sample in a study of T-cell memory formation after mild COVID-19. TCRdb recomputed calls from the 5' RACE reads with MiXCR, one row per CDR3 protein. The sample lists about 350,000 distinct CDR3 sequences; around 30% were seen once. Sequencing used PBMCs or a T cell subset sorted from them (not recorded which). The source is an adult woman who had mild COVID-19 (a few samples of this study predate the infection). Cell type and time point are not known.

The rearrangement uses TRBV24-1 and TRBJ2-3; TRBD1 agrees at 9 bases. This CDR3 contains 13 residues. CDR1 and CDR2 (germline): KGHDR, SFDVKD. Losses at the gene ends were 10 bases for V and 6 bases for J; bases not matched to a gene: 7. CDR3 coding DNA: TGTGCCACGACCGGGACAGGGACGGATACGCAGTATTTT. Residues: CATTGTGTDTQYF.

This clonotype was found a few times. CDR3 coding DNA: TGCGCCAGCAGCTTCAGTGACAGGGATATCGAGCAGTACTTC. It is translated as CASSFSDRDIEQYF. The gene calls are TRBV5-1 and TRBJ2-7, with TRBD1 matching 7 bases. Germline V gives CDR1 SGHRS, CDR2 YFSETQ. V dropped 2 bases and J dropped 6; count of bases not matched to a gene: 8. The CDR3 consists of 14 residues.

This clonotype has more than one count but fewer than ten. The chain joins TRBV7-9 to TRBJ2-7, with TRBD1 matching 8 bases. Germline CDR1 and CDR2: SEHNR and FQNEAQ (reference sequence). The CDR3 has 17 residues. J was trimmed by 1 base and V by 2 bases; bases with no gene match: 10. CDR3 nucleotides: TGTGCCAGCAGCTTATCTGCGGGGACAGGAAATTCCTACGAGCAGTACTTC. Its protein product is CASSLSAGTGNSYEQYF.

The genes are TRBV5-1 and TRBJ2-5; D is perhaps TRBD1 (6 bases). The CDR3 extends over 15 amino acids. Germline V gene lookup returns CDR1 SGHRS and CDR2 YFSETQ. Trimming took 2 bases from V and 1 from J, leaving 12 bases between them. In nucleotides, the CDR3 is TGCGCCAGCAGCTTAAGACAGGCTACCCAAGAGACCCAGTACTTC. This sequence encodes CASSLRQATQETQYF. Looking up the rest from reference TRBV5-1 and TRBJ2-5 gives the full variable domain: KAGVTQTPRYLIKTRGQQVTLSCSPISGHRSVSWYQQTPGQGLQFLFEYFSETQRNKGNFPGRFSGRQFSNSRSEMNVSTLELGDSALYLCASSLRQATQETQYFGPGTRLLVL.

The chain recombines TRBV4-1 with TRBJ1-6; the D gene is possibly TRBD1 (6 bases). Trimming removed 5 bases at V and 10 bases at J, with 24 bases between. Germline V lookup: CDR1 MGHRA, CDR2 YSYEKL. This CDR3 has 17 residues. The CDR3 protein is CASSAPEQGGKNSPLHF. As DNA, the CDR3 is TGCGCCAGCAGCGCGCCGGAACAGGGCGGTAAAAACTCACCCCTCCACTTT.

The rearrangement joins TRBV29-1 to TRBJ2-1; D is unclear. The CDR3 consists of 10 residues. Trimming cost V 3 bases and J 9 bases, with 6 bases left between them. Looked up from germline, CDR1 is SQVTM and CDR2 is ANQGSEA. The CDR3 region has the DNA TGCAGCGTTGATTACCCTGAGCAGTTCTTC. This gives the protein CSVDYPEQFF.

This sequence joins TRBV7-8 and TRBJ2-5; unclear D gene. This CDR3 is built from 12 residues. CDR1 and CDR2 (germline): SGHVS, FQNEAQ. Trimming removed 2 bases from V and 7 bases from J, with 8 bases in between. The CDR3, as DNA: TGTGCCAGCAGCTTACCCCAGCGGACCCAGTACTTC. Translating gives CASSLPQRTQYF.

This clonotype was observed a handful of times. The V gene is TRBV3-1, the J gene TRBJ1-1; a weak D match, TRBD1 (5 bases). Germline CDR1 and CDR2: LGHDT and YNNKEL (reference sequence). The CDR3 sequence is 11 residues long. V lost 10 bases and J 4 bases, leaving 10 bases between the germline ends. CDR3 region: CATRGGTEAFF. The CDR3 nucleotides read TGTGCCACCCGGGGGGGCACTGAAGCTTTCTTT.

This clonotype occurred a few times. The CDR3 DNA reads TGTGCCAGCTCACCACAGGGACAGGGATACTACAATGAGCAGTTCTTC. Its translation: CASSPQGQGYYNEQFF. The chain is built from TRBV18 and TRBJ2-1; 9 bases are a match to TRBD1. J gave up 3 bases and V 1 base, and 4 bases lay outside the gene matches. This CDR3 comprises 16 residues. CDR1 is KGHSH, CDR2 LQKENI, per germline.

V is TRBV12-3 or TRBV12-4 and J is TRBJ1-1; D not resolved. The V end lost 6 bases, the J end lost 8 bases, and 10 bases lay between the germline ends. CDR3 length: 11 residues. The CDR3 spells CASSQPGEAFF. In DNA form, the CDR3 reads TGTGCCAGCAGCCAACCGGGCGAAGCTTTCTTT.

This clonotype was seen only a few times. The DNA for the CDR3 is TGTGCCAGCAGTCCGTACAGGGGGCGGGGGGCCAATGAGCAGTTCTTC. This translates into CASSPYRGRGANEQFF. This sequence joins TRBV12-3 or TRBV12-4 and TRBJ2-1, with D perhaps TRBD1 (9 bases). Trimming stripped 5 bases from V and 6 bases from J, with 20 bases between. The length of the CDR3 is 16 residues.

This clonotype turned up a few times. The V and J genes are TRBV5-4 and TRBJ1-2; D is uncertain. This CDR3 has 14 amino acids. Germline CDR1 is SGHNT and CDR2 is YYREEE (reference sequence). Trimming removed 0 bases at V and 4 bases at J, with 10 bases between. The CDR3 DNA reads as TGTGCCAGCAGCTTGGGACGGACGGTCTATGGCTACACCTTC. Translated, it gives CASSLGRTVYGYTF.

CDR3 protein: CASSTPAGGVQETQYF. As DNA, the CDR3 is TGTGCCAGCAGTACGCCAGCGGGGGGTGTGCAAGAGACCCAGTACTTC. The rearrangement links TRBV6-6 to TRBJ2-5, with 9 bases fitting TRBD2. Germline CDR1 MNHNY, CDR2 SVGAGI (reference sequence). The CDR3 totals 16 residues. Germline trimming cut 5 bases from V and 2 bases from J; bases unmatched to any gene: 9.

This clonotype was seen repeatedly, ten times or more. V gene TRBV12-3 or TRBV12-4 combines with J gene TRBJ2-1, with D possibly TRBD2 on 6 matching bases. This CDR3 is 16 amino acids long. V lost 1 base and J lost 7, with 17 bases in between. The CDR3 DNA reads as TGTGCCAGCAGTTTAGATCTTGGGAGACTAGGAAATGAGCAGTTCTTC. As protein: CASSLDLGRLGNEQFF.